Listed here is a single T cell receptor (beta chain). What it binds is unknown. The sample originates from a study of T cells in localized non-small cell lung cancer. From germline, CDR1 is SGHDT and CDR2 YYEEEE. The CDR3 spans 15 residues. Trimming left V 2 bases short and J 4 bases short, with 16 bases between. Overall study findings and caveats: Paired adjacent lung recovered a median approximately 62 of the top 100 tumor clones. T cell clonality was highest in uninvolved adjacent lung, above tumor. Heterogeneity cannot be ruled out, as sequencing used one tumor region only. Blood T cell density predicted longer survival; adjacent-lung clonality, shorter.

Sequencing was performed with immunoSEQ multiplex PCR; in TCRdb, only in-frame clones are kept and a portion is missing. The sample carries approximately 47,000 clones, around 87% recorded once. V and J are TRBV5-6 and TRBJ2-7; possibly TRBD2 for D (6 bases). The material was PBMCs, obtained before any cancer treatment. This sequence was found in a man aged 35-69 years with stage II lung adenocarcinoma. CDR3 DNA: TGTGCCAGCAGCTTTCGGAGGGACCAAATGTACGAGCAGTACGTC. The encoded protein is CASSFRRDQMYEQYV.